The entry that follows covers one T cell receptor (beta chain) sequence. Its antigen is as yet unknown. These data originate in a study of T-cell memory formation after mild COVID-19. Study-wide results and caveats: Shrinking CD4+ clones were chiefly CM and EM; CD8+ ones were chiefly EMRA.

TCRdb passed the 5' RACE reads through MiXCR, listing each CDR3 protein once. The table records roughly 100,000 distinct CDR3 sequences, roughly 15% of them present only once. From germline, CDR1 is MGHRA and CDR2 YSYEKL. The CDR3 extends over 16 amino acids. V dropped 6 bases and J dropped 0; count of bases not matched to a gene: 10. Sequenced sample: PBMCs or a T cell subset sorted from them (not recorded which). This chain uses TRBV4-1 with TRBJ2-5; 7 bases match TRBD2. The TCR comes from a man between 18 and 35 years old who had mild COVID-19 (a few samples of this study predate the infection). Cell type and time point are not known. DNA for the CDR3: TGCGCCAGCAGGGCTGAGGAGCGGGGATACCAAGAGACCCAGTACTTC. Its protein product is CASRAEERGYQETQYF.